The clone carrying this T cell receptor (beta chain) was seen ten or more times. No antigen is known for it. This sample was included in a study of T-cell memory formation after mild COVID-19. Overall study findings and caveats: For contracting clones, CD4+ ones sat mainly in CM and EM, CD8+ in EMRA. The finding that pre-infection memory included some responding clones suggested that cross-reactive memory joined.

Sample barcodes and UMIs were carried by the TCR alpha and TCR beta cDNA libraries that 5'RACE generated with constant-segment primers. TCRdb re-analysed the 5' RACE reads in MiXCR, keeping a single row per CDR3 protein. There are roughly 250,000 distinct CDR3 sequences in the sample; about a sixth occur only once, and around 3.7% lies in the top ten. V lost 4 bases to trimming and J lost 3 bases, with 16 bases between them. The CDR3 sequence is 15 residues long. Germline CDR1 SGHDN, CDR2 FVKESK. Sequenced: PBMCs or a T cell subset sorted from them (not recorded which). V gene TRBV14 combines with J gene TRBJ2-7; possibly TRBD2 for D (6 bases). This sequence originates from a man younger than 30 who had mild COVID-19 (a few samples of this study predate the infection). Cell type and time point are not known. The DNA of the CDR3 is TGTGCCAGCAGCCTAGGGACTGCCCCGGGCTACGAGCAGTACGTC. It codes for CASSLGTAPGYEQYV.